This T cell receptor (beta chain) was recorded in a study of T cell changes during pregnancy in multiple sclerosis. Produced via immunoSEQ multiplex PCR; TCRdb's table is partial and in-frame only. The table has tens of thousands of clones, over 80% seen once. The input for sequencing was CD4+ T cells from peripheral blood mononuclear cells, taken in the third trimester of pregnancy. The TCR originated in a female donor with multiple sclerosis, enrolled in a pregnancy study.

DNA of the CDR3: TGTGCCAGCAGTTTTGTTGCGGTGTTGGGTGAGCAGTTCTTC. As protein: CASSFVAVLGEQFF. The V call is TRBV28, the J call TRBJ2-1; D remains unclear. Germline V gene lookup returns CDR1 MDHEN and CDR2 SYDVKM. The CDR3 runs to 14 residues. V was cut by 3 bases and J by 9 bases, with 15 bases left in between.